A selection of T cell receptor beta chains follows, all from one sample in a study of OX40 agonist ivuxolimab in advanced cancers. Data came from immunoSEQ multiplex PCR; TCRdb stores just in-frame clones and leaves some out. This table has approximately 110,000 clones, just under 95% appearing once. The material was CD4+ or CD8+ T cells sorted from blood, obtained in a trial of the OX40 agonist ivuxolimab. These TCRs come from an adult with an advanced solid tumor such as melanoma, head and neck, liver or kidney cancer. Each CDR3 is given with its conserved first and last residue.

V: TRBV19
J: TRBJ1-5
length: 15
CDR3: CASSARTVSNQPQHF

V: TRBV19
J: TRBJ1-1
length: 14
CDR3: CASVRDRGDTEAFF

V: TRBV4-3
J: TRBJ2-2
length: 15
CDR3: CASGPGSGKTGELFF

V: TRBV25-1
J: TRBJ2-1
length: 16
CDR3: CASIRTGQGSYNEQFF

V: TRBV19
J: TRBJ1-2
length: 13
CDR3: CASSKERNYGYTF

V: TRBV6-6
J: TRBJ1-1
length: 14
CDR3: CASSSGHTNTEAFF

V: TRBV7-6
J: TRBJ2-5
length: 18
CDR3: CASSLEGPLQGAVETQYF

V: TRBV25-1
J: TRBJ1-2
length: 15
CDR3: CASSEYPTATSGYTF

V: TRBV28
J: TRBJ2-7
length: 16
CDR3: CASSFNIAVLTYEQYF

V: TRBV9
J: TRBJ2-1
length: 15
CDR3: CASSVGTGEGNEQFF

V: TRBV28
J: TRBJ2-1
length: 15
CDR3: CASSSGLAGGGEQFF

V: TRBV11-2
J: TRBJ2-1
length: 16
CDR3: CASSLGGGRIVDEQFF

V: TRBV11-2
J: TRBJ2-5
length: 15
CDR3: CASSSIAGVRETQYF

V: TRBV7-9
J: TRBJ1-1
length: 15
CDR3: CASSLEVAPNPKAFF

V: TRBV4-3
J: TRBJ1-4
length: 16
CDR3: CASSQDLSGGYEKLFF

V: TRBV28
J: TRBJ2-1
length: 13
CDR3: CASSGGRRNEQFF

V: TRBV27
J: TRBJ1-5
length: 15
CDR3: CASSLLKYSNQPQHF

V: TRBV5-1
J: TRBJ2-1
length: 16
CDR3: CASSLTSGRPGNEQFF

V: TRBV20-1
J: TRBJ2-5
length: 10
CDR3: CSAPGETQYF

V: TRBV6-1
J: TRBJ1-2
length: 13
CDR3: CASTFDRGGGYTF

V: TRBV28
J: TRBJ1-2
length: 14
CDR3: CASPATRQGDGYTF

V: TRBV18
J: TRBJ2-2
length: 13
CDR3: CASSPMSAGELFF

V: TRBV5-1
J: TRBJ1-2
length: 15
CDR3: CASSTTGAANYGYTF

V: TRBV7-9
J: TRBJ2-3
length: 14
CDR3: CASGFQGTADTQYF

V: TRBV10-1
J: TRBJ2-5
length: 14
CDR3: CASSEGRTQETQYF

V: TRBV19
J: TRBJ1-2
length: 13
CDR3: CASSGTSAYGYTF

V: TRBV19
J: TRBJ1-5
length: 17
CDR3: CASSDGGDSLATQPQHF

V: TRBV18
J: TRBJ2-1
length: 14
CDR3: CASSPVHLGNEQFF

V: TRBV30
J: TRBJ1-1
length: 16
CDR3: CAWSVRVLGGDTEAFF

V: TRBV2
J: TRBJ1-4
length: 16
CDR3: CASSVGRNGVGEKLFF

V: TRBV11-2
J: TRBJ1-4
length: 13
CDR3: CASSLRVSGKLFF

V: TRBV11-3
J: TRBJ1-1
length: 13
CDR3: CASSLWSSTEAFF

V: TRBV10-3
J: TRBJ2-5
length: 19
CDR3: CAISESMGLEGRLGETQYF

V: TRBV27
J: TRBJ2-7
length: 15
CDR3: CASSSSDRDSYEQYF

V: TRBV16
J: TRBJ2-1
length: 18
CDR3: CASSQISTILGENNEQFF

V: TRBV20-1
J: TRBJ1-1
length: 10
CDR3: CSARYTEAFF

V: TRBV28
J: TRBJ2-7
length: 14
CDR3: CASSPRDGMREQYF

V: TRBV6-1
J: TRBJ2-1
length: 13
CDR3: CASRGRDNNEQFF

V: TRBV10-3
J: TRBJ2-2
length: 13
CDR3: CAISVGDTGELFF

V: TRBV7-3
J: TRBJ2-2
length: 12
CDR3: CASSSPGRELFF